This T cell receptor (beta chain) emerged from a study of shared clonotypes between healthy human individuals. Profiling relied on immunoSEQ multiplex PCR, and the TCRdb table lists in-frame clones only, not all of them. The sample lists just over 2,000,000 clones, 95% occurring once. Findings and limits, study-wide: In having few donors, the study represented limited genetic and exposure-history diversity. Some clonotypes were shared by all four sorted-subset donors, while others were not shared. The non-shared ones had lower generation probabilities than the shared ones. Investigators collected only blood, and repertoires in tissues likely differ.

This clone was found once. Antigen specificity is unknown. Other DNA sequences in the sample encode the same CDR3. V lost 6 bases and J lost 0, with 9 bases in between. The CDR3 length is 13 residues. The germline gives CDR1 SQVTM, CDR2 ANQGSEA. The material sequenced was naive CD4+ T cells sorted from blood. The subset: CD45RA+ positively selected. This rearrangement joins TRBV29-1 to TRBJ1-3; a weak D match, TRBD1 (5 bases). The sequence was collected from a man aged 18-30 years in good health. The CDR3 DNA sequence: TGCAGCGTAGCGACAGCCTCTGGAAACACCATATATTTT. As protein: CSVATASGNTIYF. The variable domain in full, completed from reference TRBV29-1 and TRBJ1-3, reads SAVISQKPSRDICQRGTSLTIQCQVDSQVTMMFWYRQQPGQSLTLIATANQGSEATYESGFVIDKFPISRPNLTFSTLTVSNMSPEDSSIYLCSVATASGNTIYFGEGSWLTVV.